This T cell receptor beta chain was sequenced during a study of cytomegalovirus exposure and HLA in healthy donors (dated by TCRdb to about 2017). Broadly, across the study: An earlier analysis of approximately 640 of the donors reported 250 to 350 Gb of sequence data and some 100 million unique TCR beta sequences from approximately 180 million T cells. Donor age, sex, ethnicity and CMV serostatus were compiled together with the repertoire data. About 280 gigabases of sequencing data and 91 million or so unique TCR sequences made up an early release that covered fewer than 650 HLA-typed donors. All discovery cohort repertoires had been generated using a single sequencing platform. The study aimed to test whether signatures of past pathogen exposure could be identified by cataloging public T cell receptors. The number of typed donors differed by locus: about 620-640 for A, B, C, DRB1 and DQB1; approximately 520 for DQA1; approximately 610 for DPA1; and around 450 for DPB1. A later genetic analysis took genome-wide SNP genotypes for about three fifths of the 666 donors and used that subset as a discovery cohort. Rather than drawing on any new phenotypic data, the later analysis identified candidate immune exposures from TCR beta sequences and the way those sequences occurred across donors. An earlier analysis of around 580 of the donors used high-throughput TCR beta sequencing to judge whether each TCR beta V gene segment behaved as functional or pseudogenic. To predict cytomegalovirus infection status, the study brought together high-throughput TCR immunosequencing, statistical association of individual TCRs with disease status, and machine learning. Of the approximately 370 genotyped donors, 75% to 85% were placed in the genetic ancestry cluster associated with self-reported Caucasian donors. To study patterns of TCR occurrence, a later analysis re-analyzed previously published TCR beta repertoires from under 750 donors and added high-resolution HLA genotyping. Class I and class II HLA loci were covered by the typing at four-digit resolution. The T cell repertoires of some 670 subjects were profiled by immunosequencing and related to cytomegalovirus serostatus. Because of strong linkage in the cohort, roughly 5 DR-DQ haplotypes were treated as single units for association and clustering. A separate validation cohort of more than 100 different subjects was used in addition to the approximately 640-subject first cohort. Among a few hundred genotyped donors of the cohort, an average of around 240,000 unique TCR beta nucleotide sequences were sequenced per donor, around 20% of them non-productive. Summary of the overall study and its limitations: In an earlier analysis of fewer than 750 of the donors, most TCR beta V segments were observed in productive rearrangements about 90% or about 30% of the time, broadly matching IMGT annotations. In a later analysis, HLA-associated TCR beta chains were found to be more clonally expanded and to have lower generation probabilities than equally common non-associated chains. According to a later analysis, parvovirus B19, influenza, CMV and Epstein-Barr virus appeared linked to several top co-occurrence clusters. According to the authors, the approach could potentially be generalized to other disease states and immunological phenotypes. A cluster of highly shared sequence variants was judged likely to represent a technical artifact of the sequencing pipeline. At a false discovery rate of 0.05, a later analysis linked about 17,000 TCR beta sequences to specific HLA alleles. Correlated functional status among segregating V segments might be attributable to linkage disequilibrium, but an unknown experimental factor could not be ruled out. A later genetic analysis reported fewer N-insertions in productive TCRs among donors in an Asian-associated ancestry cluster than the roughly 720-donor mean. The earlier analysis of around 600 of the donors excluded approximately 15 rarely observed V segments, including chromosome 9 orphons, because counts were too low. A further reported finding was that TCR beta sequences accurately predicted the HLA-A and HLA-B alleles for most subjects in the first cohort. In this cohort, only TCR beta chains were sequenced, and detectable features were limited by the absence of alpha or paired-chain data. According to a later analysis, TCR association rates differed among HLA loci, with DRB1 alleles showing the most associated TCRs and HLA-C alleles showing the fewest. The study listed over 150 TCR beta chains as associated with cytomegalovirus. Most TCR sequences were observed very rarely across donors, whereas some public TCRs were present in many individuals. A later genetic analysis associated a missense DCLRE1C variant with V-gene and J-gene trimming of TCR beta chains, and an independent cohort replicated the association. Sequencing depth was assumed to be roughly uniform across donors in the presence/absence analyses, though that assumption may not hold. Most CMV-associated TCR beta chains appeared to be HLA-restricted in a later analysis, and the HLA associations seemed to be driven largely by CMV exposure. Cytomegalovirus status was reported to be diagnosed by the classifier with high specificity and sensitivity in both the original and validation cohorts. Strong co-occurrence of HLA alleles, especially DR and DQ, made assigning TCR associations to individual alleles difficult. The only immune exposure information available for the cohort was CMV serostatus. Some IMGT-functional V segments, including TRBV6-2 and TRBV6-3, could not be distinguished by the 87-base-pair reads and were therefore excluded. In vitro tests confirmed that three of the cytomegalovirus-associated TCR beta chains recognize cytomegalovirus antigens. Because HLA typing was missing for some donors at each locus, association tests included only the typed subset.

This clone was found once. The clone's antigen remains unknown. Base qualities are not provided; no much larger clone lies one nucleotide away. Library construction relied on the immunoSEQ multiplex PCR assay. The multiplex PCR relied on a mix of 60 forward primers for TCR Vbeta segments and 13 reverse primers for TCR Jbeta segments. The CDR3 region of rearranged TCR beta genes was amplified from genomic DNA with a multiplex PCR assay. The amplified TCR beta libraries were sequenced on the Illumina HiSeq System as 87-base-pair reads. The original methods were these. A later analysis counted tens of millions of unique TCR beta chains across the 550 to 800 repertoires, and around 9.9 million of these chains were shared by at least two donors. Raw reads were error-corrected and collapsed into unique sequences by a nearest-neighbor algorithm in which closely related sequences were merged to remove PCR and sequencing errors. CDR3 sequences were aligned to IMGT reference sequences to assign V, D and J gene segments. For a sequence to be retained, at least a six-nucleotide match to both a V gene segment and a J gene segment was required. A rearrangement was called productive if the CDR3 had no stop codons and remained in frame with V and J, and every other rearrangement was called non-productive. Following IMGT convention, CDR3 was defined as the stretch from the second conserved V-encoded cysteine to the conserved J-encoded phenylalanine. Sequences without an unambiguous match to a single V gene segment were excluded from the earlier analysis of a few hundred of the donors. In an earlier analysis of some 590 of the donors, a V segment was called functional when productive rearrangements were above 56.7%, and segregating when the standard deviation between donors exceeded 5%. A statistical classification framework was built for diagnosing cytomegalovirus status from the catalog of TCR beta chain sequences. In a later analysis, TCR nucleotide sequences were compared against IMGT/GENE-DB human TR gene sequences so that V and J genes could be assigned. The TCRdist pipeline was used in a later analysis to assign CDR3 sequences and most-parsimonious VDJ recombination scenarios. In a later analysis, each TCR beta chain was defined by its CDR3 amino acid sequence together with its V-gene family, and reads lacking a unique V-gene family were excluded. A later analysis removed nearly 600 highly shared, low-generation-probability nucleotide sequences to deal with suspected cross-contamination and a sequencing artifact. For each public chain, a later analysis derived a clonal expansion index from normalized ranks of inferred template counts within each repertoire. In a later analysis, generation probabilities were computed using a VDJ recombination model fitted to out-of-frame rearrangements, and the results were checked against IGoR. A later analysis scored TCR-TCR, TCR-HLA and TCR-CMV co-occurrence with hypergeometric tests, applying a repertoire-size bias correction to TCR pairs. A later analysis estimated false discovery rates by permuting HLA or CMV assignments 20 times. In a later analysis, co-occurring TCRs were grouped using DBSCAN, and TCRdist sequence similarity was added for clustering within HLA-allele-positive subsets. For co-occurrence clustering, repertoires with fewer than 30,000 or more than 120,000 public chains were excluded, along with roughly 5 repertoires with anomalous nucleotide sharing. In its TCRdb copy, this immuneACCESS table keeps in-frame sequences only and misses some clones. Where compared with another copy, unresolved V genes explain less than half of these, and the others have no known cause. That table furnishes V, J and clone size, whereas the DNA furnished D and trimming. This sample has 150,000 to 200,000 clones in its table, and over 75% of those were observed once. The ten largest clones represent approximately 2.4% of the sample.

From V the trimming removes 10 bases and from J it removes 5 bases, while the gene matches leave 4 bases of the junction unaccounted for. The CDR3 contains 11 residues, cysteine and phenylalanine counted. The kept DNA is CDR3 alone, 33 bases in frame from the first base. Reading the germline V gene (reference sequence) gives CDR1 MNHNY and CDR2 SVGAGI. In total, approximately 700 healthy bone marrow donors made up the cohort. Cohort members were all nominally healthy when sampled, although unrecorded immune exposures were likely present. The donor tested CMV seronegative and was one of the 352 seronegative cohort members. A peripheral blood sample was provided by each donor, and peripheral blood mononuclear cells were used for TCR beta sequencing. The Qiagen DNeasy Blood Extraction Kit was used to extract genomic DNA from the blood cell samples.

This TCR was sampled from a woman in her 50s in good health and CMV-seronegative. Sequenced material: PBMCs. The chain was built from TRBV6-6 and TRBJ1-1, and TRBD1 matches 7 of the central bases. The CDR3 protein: CATRTGTEAFF. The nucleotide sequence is TGTGCCACAAGGACAGGAACTGAAGCTTTCTTT.